One and the same sample provided the 3 T cell receptor beta chains below, sequenced in a study of cytotoxic CD8 clonotypes in ibrutinib-treated CLL. Only in-frame clones appear in the TCRdb table, and some are missing; sequencing was by immunoSEQ multiplex PCR. The sample lists 130,000 or so clones; approximately 80% were seen once. The sample in question was PBMCs, obtained after 12 months of ibrutinib treatment. These receptors were taken from a human donor with chronic lymphocytic leukemia.

The chain is built from TRBV7-9 and TRBJ1-4; 9 bases match TRBD1. Germline V gene lookup returns CDR1 SEHNR and CDR2 FQNEAQ (reference sequence). The V gene end was trimmed by 4 bases and the J gene end by 8 bases; junction bases not matched to a gene: 5. CDR3 length: 14 amino acids. The CDR3 DNA reads as TGTGCCAGCAGCTGGACAGGGGTGGGCGAAAAACTGTTTTTT. Protein sequence: CASSWTGVGEKLFF.

In this sample, this clone turned up a few times. The CDR3 region is CASSRDGSNYGYTF. The CDR3 bases are TGTGCCAGCAGTCGGGACGGATCTAACTATGGCTACACCTTC. The chain links TRBV6-1 to TRBJ1-2, with D perhaps matching TRBD1 (5 bases). CDR3 length equals 14 residues. The germline CDR1 and CDR2 sequences are MNHNS and SASEGT. Trimming took off 5 bases at V and 0 bases at J, with 10 bases between the two ends.

The rearrangement uses TRBV15 and TRBJ2-7; 7 positions match TRBD1. From germline, CDR1 is LNHNV and CDR2 YYDKDF (reference sequence). The length of the CDR3 is 15 residues. Losses at the gene ends were 1 base for V and 3 bases for J; bases not matched to a gene: 6. The CDR3 spells CATSRGGTASYEQYF. The CDR3 DNA sequence: TGTGCCACCAGCAGAGGAGGGACAGCGAGCTACGAGCAGTACTTC.